This entry lists 24 T cell receptor beta chains sequenced from one sample in a study of cytomegalovirus exposure and HLA in healthy donors (dated by TCRdb to the late 2010s). The protocol used for the library was the immunoSEQ multiplex PCR assay. For the multiplex PCR, a mixture combining 60 forward primers for TCR Vbeta segments and 13 reverse primers for TCR Jbeta segments was used. Drawn from immuneACCESS, this table holds only the in-frame rearrangements with V and J called that TCRdb kept. Clones are partly lost; checked studies trace under half to an unresolved V gene and leave the rest unexplained. The sample has some 130,000 clones on record, about 80% of them singletons. The ten largest clones capture roughly 2% of the sample. The specimen sequenced was PBMCs. Receptor source: a man between 18 and 29 years old in good health and CMV-seronegative.

This sequence joins TRBV4-2 and TRBJ2-5, with a weak D call TRBD1 (6 bases). The germline gives CDR1 LGHNA, CDR2 YNFKEQ. The CDR3 consists of 18 residues. V was pared by 1 base and J by 4 bases, with 22 bases between. The chain's CDR3 is CASSQGEIRGQGGETQYF. DNA of the CDR3: TGTGCCAGCAGCCAAGGGGAGATCAGGGGCCAAGGGGGAGAGACCCAGTACTTC.

The gene calls are TRBV9 and TRBJ2-1; D not resolved. The germline CDR1 and CDR2 sequences are SGDLS and YYNGEE. This CDR3 region has 13 residues. Trimming stripped 0 bases from V and 6 bases from J, with 7 bases between. In DNA, the CDR3 is TGTGCCAGCAGCGTAGAGGCTAGCAATGAGCAGTTCTTC. Translation: CASSVEASNEQFF. Variable domain in full (rest from reference TRBV9 and TRBJ2-1): DSGVTQTPKHLITATGQRVTLRCSPRSGDLSVYWYQQSLDQGLQFLIQYYNGEERAKGNILERFSAQQFPDLHSELNLSSLELGDSALYFCASSVEASNEQFFGPGTRLTVL.

This chain uses TRBV9 with TRBJ2-3; 11 bases match TRBD2. Trimming at V came to 4 bases and at J to 11 bases, leaving 9 bases not matched to a gene. The CDR3 extends over 14 amino acids. Germline CDR1 reads SGDLS; CDR2 reads YYNGEE. CDR3 sequence (DNA): TGTGCCAGCAGCACGTATACTAGCGGGAGTGTGCAGTATTTT. It specifies CASSTYTSGSVQYF.

The chain uses TRBV28 and TRBJ2-4; TRBD1 aligns across 8 bases. V lost 5 bases and J lost 1; bases outside the gene matches: 19. This CDR3 comprises 20 residues. The germline V gene has CDR1 MDHEN and CDR2 SYDVKM. The CDR3 DNA sequence: TGTGCCAGCAGTCATGCAGGGGGCAGGGGGGCAGGTTTGGCCAAAAACATTCAGTACTTC. It encodes CASSHAGGRGAGLAKNIQYF.

This chain uses TRBV5-1 with TRBJ1-5; D not certain. Germline CDR1 reads SGHRS; CDR2 reads YFSETQ. The V end was cut by 5 bases, the J end by 7 bases, with 16 bases between. This CDR3 spans 14 amino acids. CDR3 sequence: CASSLSPGKQPQHF. As DNA, the CDR3 is TGCGCCAGCAGTTTGAGTCCGGGAAAACAGCCCCAGCATTTT.

The CDR3 DNA sequence: TGTGCCAGTAGTATACTAGCGGGAGGGCCTTCGCGTGAGCAGTACGTC. Its translation is CASSILAGGPSREQYV. The rearrangement joins TRBV19 to TRBJ2-7; 12 positions match TRBD2. The CDR3 is made up of 16 amino acids. The germline CDR1 and CDR2 sequences are LNHDA and SQIVND (reference sequence). J was trimmed by 7 bases and V by 2 bases; bases with no gene match: 9.

This clone was detected a few times. The V gene is TRBV4-3, the J gene TRBJ2-7, with a possible D match to TRBD2 (5 bases). V lost 0 bases, J lost 2 bases, and 20 bases lay in between. Germline loops: CDR1 LGHNA, CDR2 YSLEER. The CDR3 loop spans 18 amino acids. Here the CDR3 reads CASSQDIHLSGLTYEQYF. CDR3 nucleotide sequence: TGCGCCAGCAGCCAAGATATTCACTTAAGCGGATTAACCTACGAGCAGTACTTC.

This clone was seen only a few times. The chain is built from TRBV4-3 and TRBJ2-6; 8 bases fit TRBD1. Germline assignment: CDR1 LGHNA and CDR2 YSLEER. The CDR3 has 17 amino acids. The J segment lost 1 base and the V segment lost 2 bases, leaving 4 bases of the junction unmatched. In DNA, the CDR3 is TGCGCCAGCAGCCAAAGGACAGGGAGATCTGGGGCCAACGTCCTGACTTTC. It yields the protein CASSQRTGRSGANVLTF.

This chain links TRBV7-3 with TRBJ2-3; 11 bases are shared with TRBD2. The CDR3 is made up of 15 amino acids. Germline values: CDR1 SGHTA, CDR2 FQGTGA. V gave up 6 bases and J gave up 4 bases; unmatched junction bases: 6. DNA for the CDR3: TGTGCCAGCAGACGTCTAGCGGGAGGCTCAGATACGCAGTATTTT. Protein product: CASRRLAGGSDTQYF. Full variable domain (outside the CDR3, taken from reference TRBV7-3 and TRBJ2-3): GAGVSQTPSNKVTEKGKYVELRCDPISGHTALYWYRQSLGQGPEFLIYFQGTGAADDSGLPNDRFFAVRPEGSVSTLKIQRTERGDSAVYLCASRRLAGGSDTQYFGPGTRLTVL.

The CDR3 nucleotides are TGTGCCAGCTCACCACAGGGAAAAGGGACAAATAATGAAAAACTGTTTTTT. Its translation is CASSPQGKGTNNEKLFF. The chain is built from TRBV18 and TRBJ1-4; a weak D match, TRBD1 (6 bases). CDR3 length: 17 amino acids. V lost 1 base and J lost 4, with 16 bases in between. Germline assignment: CDR1 KGHSH and CDR2 LQKENI. Full variable domain (missing parts from reference TRBV18 and TRBJ1-4): NAGVMQNPRHLVRRRGQEARLRCSPMKGHSHVYWYRQLPEEGLKFMVYLQKENIIDESGMPKERFSAEFPKEGPSILRIQQVVRGDSAAYFCASSPQGKGTNNEKLFFGSGTQLSVL.

The CDR3 sequence: CASGGYNYGYTF. CDR3 DNA sequence: TGTGCCAGCGGGGGGTACAACTATGGCTACACCTTC. The rearrangement joins TRBV7-2 to TRBJ1-2; D possibly corresponds to TRBD1 (5 bases). The CDR3 covers 12 residues. Germline V gives CDR1 SGHTA, CDR2 FQGNSA. V lost 8 bases and J 2 bases, leaving 9 bases between the germline ends.

Here the CDR3 reads CASSLTAGGQVPTSPLHF. In nucleotides, the CDR3 is TGCGCCAGCAGCCTCACGGCCGGGGGACAGGTACCTACTTCACCCCTCCACTTT. The rearrangement links TRBV4-1 to TRBJ1-6; 8 bases are a match to TRBD1. CDR1 and CDR2 (germline): MGHRA, YSYEKL. J was trimmed by 9 bases and V by 4 bases; bases with no gene match: 17. The CDR3 consists of 18 residues.

This rearrangement joins TRBV19 to TRBJ1-4; D possibly corresponds to TRBD1 (6 bases). Trimming stripped 6 bases from V and 4 bases from J, with 15 bases between. The CDR3 covers 15 residues. In germline, CDR1 is LNHDA, CDR2 SQIVND (reference sequence). The CDR3 nucleotides are TGTGCCAGTAGCTATACGACAGGAGGTAATGAAAAACTGTTTTTT. Its translation is CASSYTTGGNEKLFF.

This clone was seen a handful of times. V usage is TRBV9 and J usage is TRBJ1-2, with D unclear. The germline V and J ends were trimmed by 4 bases and 3 bases, with 4 bases remaining between them. In germline, CDR1 is SGDLS, CDR2 YYNGEE. This CDR3 has 11 residues. The CDR3 DNA reads TGTGCCAGCAGCTCTCACTATGGCTACACCTTC. As protein: CASSSHYGYTF. The full variable domain, with the rest looked up from reference TRBV9 and TRBJ1-2, is DSGVTQTPKHLITATGQRVTLRCSPRSGDLSVYWYQQSLDQGLQFLIQYYNGEERAKGNILERFSAQQFPDLHSELNLSSLELGDSALYFCASSSHYGYTFGSGTRLTVV.

The J gene is TRBJ1-1, the V gene TRBV5-6; D is ambiguous. The germline gives CDR1 SGHDT, CDR2 YYEEEE. CDR3 length: 13 residues. Trimming stripped 1 base from V and 8 bases from J, with 12 bases between. CDR3 amino acids: CASSLTGGREAFF. The CDR3 nucleotides are TGTGCCAGCAGCTTGACGGGAGGTAGGGAAGCTTTCTTT.

V is TRBV5-3 and J is TRBJ2-6; 8 nucleotides line up with TRBD1. TRBV5-3 has ORF status, its function being uncertain. The CDR3 extends over 18 amino acids. After removal of 6 bases from V and 0 bases from J, the junction contained 11 bases not matched to a gene. CDR3 coding DNA: TGTGCCAGAAAATTCCAGACAGGGGTCCACTCTGGGGCCAACGTCCTGACTTTC. This encodes CARKFQTGVHSGANVLTF.

V and J are TRBV18 and TRBJ2-6; maybe TRBD1 (8 bases). The CDR3 length is 17 residues. V was cut by 2 bases and J by 0 bases, with 11 bases left in between. Looked up from germline, CDR1 is KGHSH and CDR2 is LQKENI. The CDR3 coding sequence is TGTGCCAGCTCACCAAACAGGGGGGGCTCTGGGGCCAACGTCCTGACTTTC. Translating it yields CASSPNRGGSGANVLTF.

This clone was recorded once. The chain joins TRBV21-1 to TRBJ1-2; no check of the table's D call, TRBD1, against the DNA was made. TRBV21-1 is a listed pseudogene. The CDR3 has 15 amino acids. The CDR3 region is CAGHIVGPGGNGYTF. The CDR3 nucleotides are TGTGCCGGACACATTGTTGGGCCAGGGGGGAATGGCTACACCTTC.

The V gene is TRBV11-2, the J gene TRBJ2-5; 10 bases fit TRBD2. The CDR3 has 15 residues. Germline lookup yields CDR1 SGHAT and CDR2 FQNNGV. With 2 bases clipped from V and 4 bases from J, the junction kept 4 bases outside the gene matches. For the CDR3, the DNA is TGTGCCAGCAGCTTACTAGCGGGAGTGGGAGAGACCCAGTACTTC. It yields the protein CASSLLAGVGETQYF.

This sequence joins TRBV18 and TRBJ1-1; 8 nucleotides align to TRBD1. Trimming cost V 3 bases and J 1 base; bases outside gene matches: 10. The CDR3 loop spans 17 amino acids. Germline V gene data show CDR1 as KGHSH and CDR2 as LQKENI. The DNA for the CDR3 is TGTGCCAGCTCACCTCGGACAGGGTACATTTCGAACACTGAAGCTTTCTTT. The encoded protein is CASSPRTGYISNTEAFF.

This clone was seen just once. The chain recombines TRBV13 with TRBJ2-5; 9 nucleotides align to TRBD2. The tail of the sequence fits TRBJ2-7 better, so the J call may be wrong. This CDR3 has 16 residues. The germline gives CDR1 PRHDT, CDR2 FYEKMQ (reference sequence). For the CDR3, the DNA is TGTGCCAGCAGCTTAGTAGGTAGCGGGGGATCCTACGAGCAGTACTTC. This gives the protein CASSLVGSGGSYEQYF.

This clone was seen more than once but under ten times. This chain links TRBV6-6 with TRBJ1-1, with TRBD1 as a possible D gene (6 bases). The V end was cut by 5 bases, the J end by 6 bases, with 13 bases between. Germline assignment: CDR1 MNHNY and CDR2 SVGAGI (reference sequence). CDR3 size: 13 residues. CDR3 coding DNA: TGTGCCAGCAGTAATGAGGGGGTTTCTGAAGCTTTCTTT. Its translation: CASSNEGVSEAFF.

The J gene is TRBJ2-7, the V gene TRBV18; weak D call: TRBD1 (6 bases). The CDR3 is made up of 12 amino acids. Germline values: CDR1 KGHSH, CDR2 LQKENI. Trimming took 5 bases from V and 4 from J, leaving 9 bases between them. CDR3 sequence: CASSETGYEQYV. As DNA, the CDR3 is TGTGCCAGCTCAGAGACAGGTTACGAGCAGTACGTC.

The CDR3 region is CASSRFGERGYTF. Written as DNA, the CDR3 is TGTGCCAGCAGCCGGTTCGGAGAGAGGGGCTACACCTTC. The genes are TRBV5-8 and TRBJ1-2, with unresolved D. V was clipped by 4 bases and J by 8 bases, with 15 bases between them. From germline, CDR1 is SGHTS and CDR2 YDEGEE. The CDR3 sequence is 13 residues long.